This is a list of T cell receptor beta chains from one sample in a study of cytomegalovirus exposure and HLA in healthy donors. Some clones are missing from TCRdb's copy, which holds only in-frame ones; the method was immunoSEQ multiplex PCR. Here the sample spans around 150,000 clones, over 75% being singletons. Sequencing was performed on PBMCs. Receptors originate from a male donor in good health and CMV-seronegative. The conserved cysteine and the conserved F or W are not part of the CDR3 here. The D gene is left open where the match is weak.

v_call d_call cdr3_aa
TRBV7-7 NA ASSFEPQGGTQY
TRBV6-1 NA ASSHGGGGGTEAF
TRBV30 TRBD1 AWSADRAYTYEQY
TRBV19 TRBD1 AGRTGGGTEAF
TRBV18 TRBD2 ASSPGLAGGPSEQF
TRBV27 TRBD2 ASSLLAGGNNEQF
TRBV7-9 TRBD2 SSSLRLAGADTQY
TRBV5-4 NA ASSLGANEQF
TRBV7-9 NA ASSPQLGETQY
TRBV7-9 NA ASAGRVGGTGELF
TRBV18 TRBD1 ASSPATRGTEAF
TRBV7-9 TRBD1 ASSPAGTGNYEQY
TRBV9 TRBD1 ASSVATGIVYGYT
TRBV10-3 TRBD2 AIREGGGPSYEQY
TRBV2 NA ASSELENEQF
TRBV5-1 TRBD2 ASSLAGGRSGTGELF
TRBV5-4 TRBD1 ASSLTIGTGGQETQY
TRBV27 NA ASSTRQISNQPQH
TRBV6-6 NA ASSYLYRSGGEKLF
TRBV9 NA ASSVQGWKETQY
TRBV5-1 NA ASSSQGTEQY
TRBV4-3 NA ASSQDAGFREQF
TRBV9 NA ASNEGTLNTEAF
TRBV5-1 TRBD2 ASSPSPGTSGRGGRTQY
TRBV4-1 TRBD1 ASSQPGQQIANYGYT
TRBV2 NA ASSSDRPNTEAF
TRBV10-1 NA ASRYRFLSSYNSPLH
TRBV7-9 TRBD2 ASSPSGIRLAQF
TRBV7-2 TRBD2 ASSFNVAGGGYEQY
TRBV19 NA ASSIQGNTEAF
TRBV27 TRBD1 ASSLALRQGLPYGYT
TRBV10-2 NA ASRGELGVGSWKETQY
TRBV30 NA AWNGLSTDTQY
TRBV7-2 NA ASSLAVMGEQY
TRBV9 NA ASSVGGGSGNTIY
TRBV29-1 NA IAHTGTDTQY
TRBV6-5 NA ASRIGTGSYEQY
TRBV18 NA ASSHSTGHNEQF
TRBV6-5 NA ASSTPGGGRVEQF
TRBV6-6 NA ASSRIPEPGQPQH
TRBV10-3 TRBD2 AISRTSGRANEQF
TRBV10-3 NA AISESPRGEAF
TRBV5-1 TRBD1 ASSLWTGDGYT
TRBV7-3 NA ASSLMEAEMNTEAF
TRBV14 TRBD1 ASTRTGELLGAREF
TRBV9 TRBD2 ASSVEGGRSRETQY
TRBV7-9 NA ASSLQGNYSPLH
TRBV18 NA ATGGNNYEQY
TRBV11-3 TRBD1 ASTSAGRGQTEAF